This T cell receptor (beta chain) derives from a study of immune heterogeneity within non-small cell lung tumors. Within the sample, this clonotype is medium-sized (0.01 to 0.1%). The CDR3 spans 15 residues. Germline V gene sequence: CDR1 MDHEN, CDR2 SYDVKM. The V and J ends lost 5 bases and 0 bases respectively, with 11 bases between them. With approximately 650 ng used per sample, the template was genomic DNA from bulk tumor. Far-apart biopsies, several per primary tumor, were taken during surgery. The study cohort was described as untreated, and its members had newly diagnosed non-small cell lung cancer. They went on to have curative surgery. For the TCR beta CDR3, multiplex PCR with 32 V and 13 J primers performed the amplification. TCRdb independently ran MiXCR on the multiplex PCR reads; one entry per CDR3 protein. The table lists over 3,000 distinct CDR3 sequences, under 30% of them singletons.

The sample consisted of lung tumor tissue. J is TRBJ1-5 and V is TRBV28; perhaps TRBD1 as D (6 bases). This sequence originates from a man in his 60s with non-small cell lung cancer. CDR3 coding DNA: TGTGCCAGCAGTACCCGACAGGTTAGCAATCAGCCCCAGCATTTT. It translates to CASSTRQVSNQPQHF.